This TCR beta chain was sequenced for a study of cytomegalovirus exposure and HLA in healthy donors. Study results and limitations: In a later analysis, an Asian-associated ancestry cluster reportedly showed fewer N-insertions than the approximately 700-donor mean.

Donors had nominal health at sampling but likely had unrecorded immune exposures. This clone came up once. Its antigen remains unidentified. This PCR relied on a set of 60 Vbeta primers and 13 Jbeta primers. Measured with immunoSEQ multiplex PCR; TCRdb has only the in-frame clones, and not every one. The table shows 100,000 to 150,000 clones, with roughly four fifths occurring only once. The CDR3 length is 15 residues. CDR1 and CDR2 (germline): MNHEY, SVGAGI. V was shortened by 0 bases and J by 1 base, with 10 bases between the two germline ends. The sequencing input was PBMCs. The chain couples TRBV6-5 to TRBJ2-7; tentative D call: TRBD2 (6 bases). This clonotype was sampled from a middle-aged woman in good health and CMV-seropositive. CDR3 DNA: TGTGCCAGCAGTTACTCGGCGGGGCAGTCCTACGAGCAGTACTTC. This sequence encodes CASSYSAGQSYEQYF.